This TCR beta chain came from a study of shared clonotypes between healthy human individuals. The healthy adult donors were HIV-negative and reported no recent acute infections or vaccinations. Naive CD45RA+ and memory CD45RA-negative subsets were split from CD4+ cells. Some clones are missing from TCRdb's copy, which holds only in-frame ones; the method was immunoSEQ multiplex PCR. The sample yields over 850,000 clones, 75% to 80% seen once. About this clone: As yet, its antigen is unknown.

Study-level results: Clonotype sharing among donors likely depends on sequencing depth.

Source material: memory CD4+ T cells from PBMCs. Subset specified: CD45RA-negative fraction. The clonotype was recovered from a man between 18 and 35 years old in good health. Some clones in this sample may be carry-over from other donors' samples.

CDR3 sequence (DNA): TGTGCCAGTAGTATAAACCCTGGCGCGACAGGGAACTATGGCTACACCTTC. This gives the protein CASSINPGATGNYGYTF. The chain couples TRBV19 to TRBJ1-2; 7 nucleotides line up with TRBD1. Per the germline V gene, CDR1 is LNHDA and CDR2 is SQIVND (reference sequence). With V trimmed by 2 bases and J by 2 bases, 11 bases remained unmatched. The CDR3 contains 17 residues.